The table lists the clone carrying this TCR beta chain with a few counts. Its antigen remains unidentified. This sample stems from a study of blood T cells in healthy people across ages. The authors ran a second PCR of about 6 to 11 cycles using a sample-barcoded 5' primer and a J-beta primer mix. The authors tagged each cDNA molecule using a template-switch adaptor with 12 random nucleotides. Via MiXCR, TCRdb re-called the 5' RACE reads, giving one row per CDR3 protein. The data show about 830,000 distinct CDR3 sequences, about 62% seen once. Study observations and caveats: In long-lived donors, naive CD4+ cell counts and diversity exceeded those of aged donors.

The sample was blood. The receptor comes from a young man in good health.

Written as DNA, the CDR3 is TGTGCCAGCAGCCAAGATTGGTCAGGGTCCAACTATGGCTACACCTTC. Translation: CASSQDWSGSNYGYTF. J is TRBJ1-2 and V is TRBV4-2; possible D gene TRBD1, 5 bases. The germline V gene encodes CDR1 LGHNA and CDR2 YNFKEQ. The V gene lost 0 bases and the J gene lost 2 bases, with 13 bases spanning the gap. There are 16 residues in the CDR3.